This T cell receptor beta chain was captured by sequencing in a study of T cells after yellow fever vaccination. As TCR cDNA was made by 5'RACE template switching, a universal primer site and UMIs were added. TCRdb re-analysed the 5' RACE reads in MiXCR, keeping a single row per CDR3 protein. In the table there are over 5,000 distinct CDR3 sequences, roughly 6% of which are singletons. The clonotype was recovered from a young man who received the YFV17D yellow fever vaccine. Material: PBMCs, either bulk or a sorted T-cell subset (CD4+, CD8+, memory, or dextramer-sorted; not recorded which), obtained around 15 days after the first yellow fever vaccination.

CDR3 region: CASRRTGGRALGYTF. The CDR3 DNA is TGTGCCAGCAGAAGGACAGGGGGCCGGGCCCTTGGCTACACCTTC. The rearrangement joins TRBV12-3 or TRBV12-4 to TRBJ1-2; TRBD1 matches at 11 bases. The CDR3 has 15 amino acids. The V and J ends lost 6 bases and 7 bases, in that order; junction bases with no gene match: 10.